A selection of T cell receptor beta chains follows, all from one sample in a study of blood T cells in healthy people across ages. TCRdb independently ran MiXCR on the 5' RACE reads; one entry per CDR3 protein. The data show 1.5 million to 2 million distinct CDR3 sequences, roughly 49% seen once. The sample comprised blood. These receptor sequences come from a woman aged 40-49 years in good health. CDR3s include the opening cysteine and the closing phenylalanine or tryptophan. Each record gives: V gene, J gene, D gene, clone size, CDR3 protein, CDR3 DNA. A D gene is named only where the DNA matches it firmly. Only some rows state a clone size, as once, few, many or a class for expanded clones.

V gene: TRBV12-3/TRBV12-4
J gene: TRBJ2-5
D gene: .
clone size: few
CDR3 protein: CASSSRERMSETQYF
CDR3 DNA: TGTGCCAGCAGTTCCCGGGAGAGGATGAGCGAGACCCAGTACTTC

V gene: TRBV20-1
J gene: TRBJ2-7
D gene: .
clone size: few
CDR3 protein: CSAPRWVSRNEQYF
CDR3 DNA: TGCAGTGCTCCCCGGTGGGTTAGTAGGAACGAGCAGTACTTC

V gene: TRBV6-5
J gene: TRBJ2-1
D gene: TRBD2
clone size: few
CDR3 protein: CASSYGTSGREQFF
CDR3 DNA: TGTGCCAGCAGTTACGGGACTAGCGGGCGTGAGCAGTTCTTC

V gene: TRBV6-5
J gene: TRBJ2-3
D gene: TRBD1
clone size: .
CDR3 protein: CASSYALGQGDTQYF
CDR3 DNA: TGTGCCAGCAGTTACGCGTTGGGACAGGGTGATACGCAGTATTTT

V gene: TRBV6-2/TRBV6-3
J gene: TRBJ2-5
D gene: .
clone size: .
CDR3 protein: CASSPTGTATQETQYF
CDR3 DNA: TGTGCCAGCAGTCCCACCGGGACGGCTACGCAAGAGACCCAGTACTTC

V gene: TRBV4-2
J gene: TRBJ2-1
D gene: .
clone size: .
CDR3 protein: CASSQGSRVLNSYNEQFF
CDR3 DNA: TGTGCCAGCAGCCAAGGTAGCAGAGTACTTAATTCCTACAATGAGCAGTTCTTC

V gene: TRBV10-1
J gene: TRBJ2-3
D gene: TRBD1
clone size: .
CDR3 protein: CASSSEKGGRDTQYF
CDR3 DNA: TGCGCCAGCAGTTCAGAGAAAGGGGGCCGAGATACGCAGTATTTT

V gene: TRBV5-1
J gene: TRBJ1-2
D gene: TRBD1
clone size: .
CDR3 protein: CASSLGAGTGKYGYTF
CDR3 DNA: TGCGCCAGCAGCTTGGGGGCCGGGACAGGGAAGTATGGCTACACCTTC

V gene: TRBV5-1
J gene: TRBJ2-7
D gene: TRBD1
clone size: .
CDR3 protein: CASSLDPGTGGGYEQYF
CDR3 DNA: TGCGCCAGCAGCTTGGACCCAGGGACAGGGGGCGGTTACGAGCAGTACTTC

V gene: TRBV20-1
J gene: TRBJ2-7
D gene: TRBD1
clone size: few
CDR3 protein: CSATSGGFEQYF
CDR3 DNA: TGCAGTGCTACTTCAGGGGGCTTCGAGCAGTACTTC

V gene: TRBV25-1
J gene: TRBJ2-5
D gene: .
clone size: .
CDR3 protein: CASSESGKQETQYF
CDR3 DNA: TGTGCCAGCAGTGAATCGGGCAAACAAGAGACCCAGTACTTC

V gene: TRBV4-3
J gene: TRBJ2-1
D gene: .
clone size: .
CDR3 protein: CASSRLLHNEQFF
CDR3 DNA: TGCGCCAGCAGCCGGTTGTTACACAATGAGCAGTTCTTC

V gene: TRBV6-2/TRBV6-3
J gene: TRBJ2-1
D gene: .
clone size: .
CDR3 protein: CASRKTTEGEQFF
CDR3 DNA: TGTGCCAGCAGGAAAACAACGGAGGGTGAGCAGTTCTTC

V gene: TRBV29-1
J gene: TRBJ1-4
D gene: TRBD1
clone size: few
CDR3 protein: CSIGQGAGEKLFF
CDR3 DNA: TGCAGCATCGGACAGGGGGCCGGAGAAAAACTGTTTTTT

V gene: TRBV6-1
J gene: TRBJ2-5
D gene: .
clone size: .
CDR3 protein: CASSEAPSFFGETQYF
CDR3 DNA: TGTGCCAGCAGTGAAGCTCCTAGTTTTTTTGGAGAGACCCAGTACTTC

V gene: TRBV5-1
J gene: TRBJ2-1
D gene: .
clone size: .
CDR3 protein: CASSLTARTILKQFF
CDR3 DNA: TGCGCCAGCAGCTTGACGGCGCGGACAATCCTCAAGCAGTTCTTC

V gene: TRBV15
J gene: TRBJ1-2
D gene: TRBD1
clone size: .
CDR3 protein: CATSTYRGLGNYGYTF
CDR3 DNA: TGTGCCACCAGCACCTACAGGGGGCTGGGTAACTATGGCTACACCTTC

V gene: TRBV12-3/TRBV12-4
J gene: TRBJ2-1
D gene: TRBD2
clone size: .
CDR3 protein: CASSPGTSGGARNEQFF
CDR3 DNA: TGTGCCAGCAGTCCCGGGACTAGCGGGGGGGCTCGAAATGAGCAGTTCTTC

V gene: TRBV11-2
J gene: TRBJ2-1
D gene: TRBD1
clone size: .
CDR3 protein: CASSYPATGGLRGRVDEQFF
CDR3 DNA: TGTGCCAGCAGCTACCCGGCGACAGGGGGTCTTAGGGGTAGGGTTGATGAGCAGTTCTTC

V gene: TRBV27
J gene: TRBJ1-1
D gene: .
clone size: once
CDR3 protein: CASSLRTANTEAFF
CDR3 DNA: TGTGCCAGCAGTTTAAGGACCGCCAACACTGAAGCTTTCTTT

V gene: TRBV9
J gene: TRBJ2-3
D gene: TRBD2
clone size: .
CDR3 protein: CASSVGGGGTRIDTQYF
CDR3 DNA: TGTGCCAGCAGCGTAGGCGGAGGGGGGACTAGGATAGATACGCAGTATTTT

V gene: TRBV20-1
J gene: TRBJ2-3
D gene: TRBD1
clone size: .
CDR3 protein: CSATDRGRTDTQYF
CDR3 DNA: TGCAGTGCTACCGACAGGGGACGGACAGATACGCAGTATTTT

V gene: TRBV25-1
J gene: TRBJ2-3
D gene: .
clone size: .
CDR3 protein: CARGGGRLQTEDTDTQYF
CDR3 DNA: TGTGCCAGAGGGGGGGGAAGACTACAAACCGAAGACACAGATACGCAGTATTTT

V gene: TRBV5-1
J gene: TRBJ2-1
D gene: .
clone size: .
CDR3 protein: CASSRDRHEQFF
CDR3 DNA: TGCGCCAGCAGCCGCGACAGACATGAGCAGTTCTTC

V gene: TRBV14
J gene: TRBJ2-1
D gene: .
clone size: few
CDR3 protein: CASSQWRSSYNEQFF
CDR3 DNA: TGTGCCAGCAGCCAATGGCGAAGCTCCTACAATGAGCAGTTCTTC

V gene: TRBV6-5
J gene: TRBJ2-6
D gene: TRBD1
clone size: .
CDR3 protein: CASRLTGASGANVLTF
CDR3 DNA: TGTGCCAGCCGATTGACAGGGGCCTCTGGGGCCAACGTCCTGACTTTC

V gene: TRBV11-2
J gene: TRBJ2-1
D gene: .
clone size: .
CDR3 protein: CASSPRGATNEQFF
CDR3 DNA: TGTGCCAGCAGCCCTAGGGGGGCGACCAATGAGCAGTTCTTC

V gene: TRBV7-2
J gene: TRBJ2-3
D gene: .
clone size: .
CDR3 protein: CASSLDHGGTDTQYF
CDR3 DNA: TGTGCCAGCAGCTTAGACCATGGCGGCACAGATACGCAGTATTTT

V gene: TRBV4-3
J gene: TRBJ2-5
D gene: .
clone size: .
CDR3 protein: CASSPKVVGGGREETQYF
CDR3 DNA: TGCGCCAGCAGCCCAAAGGTAGTCGGAGGGGGAAGAGAAGAGACCCAGTACTTC

V gene: TRBV15
J gene: TRBJ2-3
D gene: TRBD2
clone size: .
CDR3 protein: CATSTRTSRGWGTQYF
CDR3 DNA: TGTGCCACCAGCACCAGGACTAGCCGGGGGTGGGGTACGCAGTATTTT

V gene: TRBV15
J gene: TRBJ1-2
D gene: .
clone size: .
CDR3 protein: CATSRETGRKNYGYTF
CDR3 DNA: TGTGCCACCAGCAGAGAAACGGGACGGAAGAACTATGGCTACACCTTC

V gene: TRBV5-1
J gene: TRBJ1-1
D gene: .
clone size: .
CDR3 protein: CASSLDTGGGTEAFF
CDR3 DNA: TGCGCCAGCAGCTTGGATACGGGAGGTGGCACTGAAGCTTTCTTT

V gene: TRBV29-1
J gene: TRBJ2-5
D gene: .
clone size: few
CDR3 protein: CSVVRGGSYNEQYF
CDR3 DNA: TGCAGCGTTGTACGCGGGGGCTCCTACAATGAGCAGTACTTC

V gene: TRBV7-2
J gene: TRBJ2-7
D gene: .
clone size: many
CDR3 protein: CASSYSGPYEQYF
CDR3 DNA: TGTGCCAGCAGCTACTCAGGGCCCTACGAGCAGTACTTC

V gene: TRBV14
J gene: TRBJ2-1
D gene: TRBD2
clone size: .
CDR3 protein: CASSPLPGSGGAYNEQFF
CDR3 DNA: TGTGCCAGCAGCCCGCTCCCGGGTAGCGGGGGAGCCTACAATGAGCAGTTCTTC

V gene: TRBV7-2
J gene: TRBJ2-1
D gene: .
clone size: .
CDR3 protein: CASSSVPPRNEQFF
CDR3 DNA: TGTGCCAGCAGCTCGGTCCCCCCACGCAATGAGCAGTTCTTC

V gene: TRBV5-1
J gene: TRBJ2-7
D gene: .
clone size: .
CDR3 protein: CASMGENSYEQYF
CDR3 DNA: TGCGCCAGCATGGGGGAGAACTCCTACGAGCAGTACTTC

V gene: TRBV20-1
J gene: TRBJ2-7
D gene: TRBD2
clone size: few
CDR3 protein: CSAREVLGGDSYEQYF
CDR3 DNA: TGCAGTGCTAGAGAAGTCCTCGGGGGGGACTCTTACGAGCAGTACTTC

V gene: TRBV7-2
J gene: TRBJ2-1
D gene: TRBD2
clone size: .
CDR3 protein: CASSLARSGGNNEQFF
CDR3 DNA: TGTGCCAGCAGCTTAGCGAGGAGCGGGGGGAACAATGAGCAGTTCTTC

V gene: TRBV15
J gene: TRBJ2-1
D gene: TRBD2
clone size: .
CDR3 protein: CATSREVLAGNEQFF
CDR3 DNA: TGTGCCACCAGCAGAGAGGTACTAGCGGGGAATGAGCAGTTCTTC

V gene: TRBV29-1
J gene: TRBJ2-1
D gene: .
clone size: .
CDR3 protein: CSVMENNEQFF
CDR3 DNA: TGCAGCGTTATGGAGAACAATGAGCAGTTCTTC

V gene: TRBV27
J gene: TRBJ1-2
D gene: TRBD1
clone size: .
CDR3 protein: CASSLSGTGGTYGYTF
CDR3 DNA: TGTGCCAGCAGTTTATCAGGGACAGGGGGCACCTATGGCTACACCTTC

V gene: TRBV19
J gene: TRBJ1-1
D gene: .
clone size: .
CDR3 protein: CASSPRGAGDPEGVNTEAFF
CDR3 DNA: TGTGCCAGTAGTCCCCGCGGGGCAGGGGACCCAGAGGGCGTGAACACTGAAGCTTTCTTT

V gene: TRBV27
J gene: TRBJ2-3
D gene: .
clone size: .
CDR3 protein: CASSLMLASPQYF
CDR3 DNA: TGTGCCAGCAGTTTAATGTTAGCTTCTCCGCAGTATTTT

V gene: TRBV3-1
J gene: TRBJ2-3
D gene: TRBD1
clone size: .
CDR3 protein: CASSQDEEDRVEGDTQYF
CDR3 DNA: TGTGCCAGCAGCCAAGATGAAGAGGACAGGGTGGAGGGGGATACGCAGTATTTT

V gene: TRBV11-3
J gene: TRBJ2-1
D gene: .
clone size: few
CDR3 protein: CASSLLTSSYNEQFF
CDR3 DNA: TGTGCCAGCAGCCTACTAACCAGCTCCTACAATGAGCAGTTCTTC

V gene: TRBV4-3
J gene: TRBJ2-1
D gene: .
clone size: few
CDR3 protein: CASSQVPPQEQFF
CDR3 DNA: TGCGCCAGCAGCCAAGTCCCCCCCCAAGAGCAGTTCTTC

V gene: TRBV3-1
J gene: TRBJ2-1
D gene: .
clone size: .
CDR3 protein: CASSPRPLLSSYNEQFF
CDR3 DNA: TGTGCCAGCAGCCCCAGACCCCTCCTGAGCTCCTACAATGAGCAGTTCTTC

V gene: TRBV7-3
J gene: TRBJ2-5
D gene: .
clone size: .
CDR3 protein: CASRRLQRQETQYF
CDR3 DNA: TGTGCCAGCAGGCGGCTCCAGCGGCAAGAGACCCAGTACTTC

V gene: TRBV20-1
J gene: TRBJ1-6
D gene: TRBD1
clone size: .
CDR3 protein: CSAPQTGENSPLHF
CDR3 DNA: TGCAGTGCCCCCCAGACAGGGGAAAATTCACCCCTCCACTTT

V gene: TRBV12-3/TRBV12-4
J gene: TRBJ2-7
D gene: TRBD1
clone size: once
CDR3 protein: CAIRMGQVYNEQYF
CDR3 DNA: TGTGCCATCCGTATGGGACAGGTTTACAATGAGCAGTACTTC

V gene: TRBV5-1
J gene: TRBJ2-7
D gene: TRBD2
clone size: many
CDR3 protein: CASSFTSGAIYEQYF
CDR3 DNA: TGCGCCAGCAGTTTTACTAGCGGGGCGATCTACGAGCAGTACTTC

V gene: TRBV4-3
J gene: TRBJ2-7
D gene: TRBD1
clone size: .
CDR3 protein: CASSQVDRTYEQYF
CDR3 DNA: TGCGCCAGCAGCCAGGTGGACAGGACCTACGAGCAGTACTTC